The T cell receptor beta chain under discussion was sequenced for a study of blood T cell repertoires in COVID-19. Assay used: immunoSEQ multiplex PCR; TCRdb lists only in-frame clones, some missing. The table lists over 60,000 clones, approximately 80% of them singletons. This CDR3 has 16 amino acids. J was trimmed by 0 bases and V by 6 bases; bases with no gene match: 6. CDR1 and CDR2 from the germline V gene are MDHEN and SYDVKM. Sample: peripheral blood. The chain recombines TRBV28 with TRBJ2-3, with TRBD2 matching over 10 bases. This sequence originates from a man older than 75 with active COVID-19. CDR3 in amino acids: CASRQLAGSSTDTQYF. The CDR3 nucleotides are TGTGCCAGCAGGCAACTAGCGGGAAGTAGCACAGATACGCAGTATTTT.